The next 28 T cell receptor beta chains were all read from a single sample in a study of cytomegalovirus exposure and HLA in healthy donors. TCRdb keeps only in-frame clones here, not all; method: immunoSEQ multiplex PCR. Here the sample spans about 130,000 clones, just under 90% being singletons. The material sequenced was PBMCs. The source of these receptors is a young man in good health and CMV-seronegative.

The V call is TRBV11-2, the J call TRBJ2-2; no definite D call. V was trimmed by 2 bases and J by 3 bases, leaving 13 bases between them. CDR1 is SGHAT and CDR2 is FQNNGV in the germline V gene. The CDR3 runs 16 residues. The CDR3 loop is CASSLKQNSYTGELFF. CDR3 coding DNA: TGTGCCAGCAGCTTAAAACAAAACAGTTACACCGGGGAGCTGTTTTTT.

Notes on this clone: At one end, the junction sequence differs from germline, possibly due to a read error. V usage is TRBV6-1 and J usage is TRBJ1-1; D might be TRBD1 (6 bases). The CDR3 runs 13 residues. Germline values: CDR1 MNHNS, CDR2 SASEGT. The CDR3 DNA sequence: TGTGCCAGCGGTGACAGGCTTAACACTGAAGCTTTCTTT. Translation: CASGDRLNTEAFF.

The count of this clone is one. Other DNA sequences of this sample code for an identical CDR3. The V and J genes are TRBV18 and TRBJ2-2; a weak D match, TRBD2 (6 bases). V was shortened by 3 bases and J by 1 base, with 6 bases between the two germline ends. The CDR3 sequence is 14 residues long. Germline V CDR1 and CDR2: KGHSH, LQKENI. CDR3 residues: CASSPGLNTGELFF. Here the CDR3 DNA reads TGTGCCAGCTCACCGGGACTGAACACCGGGGAGCTGTTTTTT.

This sequence joins TRBV7-7 and TRBJ2-7; 7 bases line up with TRBD1. The CDR3 is 13 residues long. Germline CDR1 reads SSHAT; CDR2 reads FNYEAQ (reference sequence). The V segment lost 5 bases and the J segment 5 bases; nucleotides outside the gene matches: 6. CDR3 DNA sequence: TGTGCCAGCAGCACCGACAGGGACCACGAGCAGTACTTC. Amino acids: CASSTDRDHEQYF.

The chain recombines TRBV4-2 with TRBJ1-1, with 7 bases fitting TRBD1. This CDR3 comprises 14 residues. The trim removed 4 bases at V and 6 bases at J, leaving 8 bases unmatched. Germline CDR1 is LGHNA and CDR2 is YNFKEQ. As DNA, the CDR3 is TGTGCCAGCAGCCGCATTACAGGGGAACCTGAAGCTTTCTTT. Protein product: CASSRITGEPEAFF.

This sequence joins TRBV5-4 and TRBJ2-7; D is undetermined. Deletions cut 0 bases from V and 4 bases from J, with 11 bases between. Germline values: CDR1 SGHNT, CDR2 YYREEE (reference sequence). This CDR3 is built from 14 residues. In DNA, the CDR3 is TGTGCCAGCAGCTTGGACAGCCAGTCTTACGAGCAGTACTTC. It translates to CASSLDSQSYEQYF.

The chain is built from TRBV6-6 and TRBJ2-1, with 8 bases lining up with TRBD1. CDR1 MNHNY and CDR2 SVGAGI come from the germline V gene (reference sequence). V gave up 2 bases and J gave up 0 bases; unmatched junction bases: 3. CDR3 length: 16 amino acids. In DNA, the CDR3 is TGTGCCAGCAGTTACGGAACAGGGGGCTCCTACAATGAGCAGTTCTTC. It specifies CASSYGTGGSYNEQFF.

This clone was recorded only once. The chain combines TRBV19 with TRBJ2-5, with a weak D call TRBD1 (6 bases). The ends were cut back, 3 bases at V and 5 bases at J, with 19 bases in the middle. Germline values: CDR1 LNHDA, CDR2 SQIVND (reference sequence). The CDR3 length is 16 residues. CDR3 DNA: TGTGCCAGTAGTATGGGCAACAGGGCAATGGGGGAGACCCAGTACTTC. As protein: CASSMGNRAMGETQYF.

The gene calls are TRBV19 and TRBJ1-3; 7 nucleotides match TRBD1. Trimming cost V 6 bases and J 4 bases; bases outside gene matches: 9. Germline V gives CDR1 LNHDA, CDR2 SQIVND (reference sequence). The CDR3 is 15 residues long. CDR3 sequence: CASSSDRVTGNTIYF. In DNA, the CDR3 is TGTGCCAGTAGCAGTGACAGGGTGACAGGAAACACCATATATTTT. The complete variable domain, with remaining parts taken from reference TRBV19 and TRBJ1-3, reads DGGITQSPKYLFRKEGQNVTLSCEQNLNHDAMYWYRQDPGQGLRLIYYSQIVNDFQKGDIAEGYSVSREKKESFPLTVTSAQKNPTAFYLCASSSDRVTGNTIYFGEGSWLTVV.

This chain links TRBV7-8 with TRBJ2-1; D remains unclear. The length of the CDR3 is 15 residues. Germline CDR1 SGHVS, CDR2 FQNEAQ. V lost 2 bases and J 5 bases, leaving 13 bases between the germline ends. CDR3 loop: CASSLFAGFHNEQFF. The CDR3, as DNA: TGTGCCAGCAGCTTATTCGCAGGATTCCACAATGAGCAGTTCTTC.

The chain couples TRBV4-3 to TRBJ2-7, with 7 bases identical to TRBD1. V gave up 1 base and J gave up 2 bases; unmatched junction bases: 8. CDR3 length: 16 residues. Germline V gene data show CDR1 as LGHNA and CDR2 as YSLEER. CDR3 DNA sequence: TGCGCCAGCAGCCAAGTTTTAGGGACAGCGACCTACGAGCAGTACTTC. Protein: CASSQVLGTATYEQYF.

The rearrangement links TRBV7-2 to TRBJ2-5; D is uncertain. Germline V gene lookup returns CDR1 SGHTA and CDR2 FQGNSA. The CDR3 loop spans 13 amino acids. Trimming removed 4 bases from V and 7 bases from J, with 13 bases in between. In DNA, the CDR3 is TGTGCCAGCAGCTCCCCCCCCGGTTCGACCCAGTACTTC. Amino acid sequence: CASSSPPGSTQYF.

This chain uses TRBV2 with TRBJ2-7, with D maybe TRBD2 (5 bases). CDR3 length: 16 amino acids. V gave up 0 bases and J gave up 0 bases, with 12 bases separating them. The germline CDR1 and CDR2 sequences are SNHLY and FYNNEI. This CDR3 is CASSEARTYYSYEQYF. The CDR3 DNA reads TGTGCCAGCAGTGAAGCGCGGACTTACTACTCCTACGAGCAGTACTTC.

V gene TRBV5-4 combines with J gene TRBJ1-2; 8 positions agree with TRBD1. CDR3 length: 15 residues. The germline V gene has CDR1 SGHNT and CDR2 YYREEE (reference sequence). Losses at the gene ends were 4 bases for V and 6 bases for J; bases not matched to a gene: 11. The CDR3 sequence is CASSMRTGRFDGYTF. DNA for the CDR3: TGTGCCAGCAGCATGCGGACAGGGCGGTTCGATGGCTACACCTTC.

V is TRBV4-1 and J is TRBJ1-2; 7 bases line up with TRBD1. The trim removed 0 bases at V and 4 bases at J, leaving 8 bases unmatched. Per germline, CDR1 MGHRA and CDR2 YSYEKL. CDR3 length: 16 residues. The DNA of the CDR3 is TGCGCCAGCAGCCAAGATCAAGACAGGGAGTTCTATGGCTACACCTTC. Amino acid sequence: CASSQDQDREFYGYTF.

The V and J genes are TRBV6-6 and TRBJ1-1; 7 nucleotides agree with TRBD1. The J segment lost 1 base and the V segment lost 2 bases, leaving 4 bases of the junction unmatched. Germline V gene sequence: CDR1 MNHNY, CDR2 SVGAGI (reference sequence). The CDR3 consists of 15 residues. The CDR3 nucleotides read TGTGCCAGCAGTTACCTACAGGGGAGGAACACTGAAGCTTTCTTT. Protein: CASSYLQGRNTEAFF.

The chain uses TRBV6-5 and TRBJ2-7, with TRBD1 matching over 9 bases. Germline V lookup: CDR1 MNHEY, CDR2 SVGAGI. J gave up 5 bases and V 6 bases, and 11 bases lay outside the gene matches. The CDR3 is 15 amino acids. This CDR3 is CASRSPGQGTHEQYF. In DNA form, the CDR3 reads TGTGCCAGCAGGTCCCCGGGACAGGGTACTCACGAGCAGTACTTC.

The gene calls are TRBV6-5 and TRBJ1-5; 7 bases fit TRBD1. The V segment lost 6 bases and the J segment 2 bases; nucleotides outside the gene matches: 7. CDR3 length: 15 residues. Per the germline V gene, CDR1 is MNHEY and CDR2 is SVGAGI. CDR3 nucleotides: TGTGCCAGCAGACCCCGACAGGGAGGCAATCAGCCCCAGCATTTT. Translation gives CASRPRQGGNQPQHF.

The genes are TRBV19 and TRBJ2-3, with D possibly TRBD2 on 5 matching bases. V dropped 2 bases and J dropped 1 base, with 10 bases sitting between them. This CDR3 has 15 amino acids. Looked up from germline, CDR1 is LNHDA and CDR2 is SQIVND (reference sequence). The CDR3 loop reads CASSIFSGGTDTQYF. Written as DNA, the CDR3 is TGTGCCAGTAGTATATTCTCCGGGGGCACAGATACGCAGTATTTT.

The genes are TRBV27 and TRBJ1-2; 9 nucleotides agree with TRBD1. The CDR3 contains 15 residues. Germline-derived CDR1 and CDR2 are MNHEY and SMNVEV (reference sequence). V lost 5 bases, J lost 5 bases, and 9 bases stayed unmatched. The DNA for the CDR3 is TGTGCCAGCAGTCCTCGACAGGGGGTCCCTTATGGCTACACCTTC. As protein: CASSPRQGVPYGYTF.

DNA for the CDR3: TGTGCCAGCACGGCTAGCGGGGTTCCCGAAGAGACCCAGTACTTC. This sequence encodes CASTASGVPEETQYF. This chain uses TRBV2 with TRBJ2-5, with 9 bases identical to TRBD2. Germline values: CDR1 SNHLY, CDR2 FYNNEI. J lost 3 bases, V lost 7 bases, and 9 bases had no gene match. The CDR3 covers 15 residues.

The chain joins TRBV7-9 to TRBJ2-2, with TRBD2 as a possible D gene (7 bases). The CDR3 sequence is 16 residues long. V was shortened by 7 bases and J by 4 bases, with 19 bases between the two germline ends. Germline V gene sequence: CDR1 SEHNR, CDR2 FQNEAQ (reference sequence). The CDR3 region is CASNPRGGMGTGELFF. DNA for the CDR3: TGTGCCAGCAACCCAAGGGGGGGAATGGGCACCGGGGAGCTGTTTTTT.

This clone was recorded a few times. This chain links TRBV5-1 with TRBJ2-3, with TRBD2 identical over 7 bases. Germline CDR1 reads SGHRS; CDR2 reads YFSETQ. The CDR3 consists of 16 residues. Losses at the gene ends were 0 bases for V and 2 bases for J; bases not matched to a gene: 6. The CDR3 spells CASSLAAGTITDTQYF. CDR3 bases: TGCGCCAGCAGCTTGGCCGCTGGGACTATCACAGATACGCAGTATTTT.

The rearrangement links TRBV6-5 to TRBJ2-7; tentatively, D is TRBD2 (6 bases). The CDR3 extends over 14 amino acids. V gave up 8 bases and J gave up 7 bases, with 21 bases separating them. Germline CDR1 MNHEY, CDR2 SVGAGI. CDR3: CASGETGSPREQYF. CDR3 sequence (DNA): TGTGCCAGCGGGGAAACCGGGAGCCCCCGGGAGCAGTACTTC.

The chain is built from TRBV5-1 and TRBJ2-2, with a weak D call TRBD1 (6 bases). The CDR3 consists of 15 residues. V dropped 3 bases and J dropped 4 bases, with 13 bases sitting between them. Germline V gives CDR1 SGHRS, CDR2 YFSETQ. CDR3 nucleotide sequence: TGCGCCAGCAGCTGGTACAGGGTTTTCACCGGGGAGCTGTTTTTT. Its translation is CASSWYRVFTGELFF.

This chain uses TRBV5-6 with TRBJ2-6; a possible D gene is TRBD1 (6 bases). The CDR3 has 13 residues. Germline V lookup: CDR1 SGHDT, CDR2 YYEEEE. The V end lost 0 bases, the J end lost 10 bases, and 8 bases lay between the germline ends. Here the CDR3 reads CASSLVQGNVLTF. For the CDR3, the DNA is TGTGCCAGCAGCTTGGTACAGGGAAACGTCCTGACTTTC.

This chain connects TRBV6-5 to TRBJ2-3; 9 bases are a match to TRBD1. V was pared by 6 bases and J by 3 bases, with 7 bases of the junction left unmatched. The CDR3 contains 15 residues. Germline V gene data show CDR1 as MNHEY and CDR2 as SVGAGI. CDR3 residues: CASRDTGTGTDTQYF. The CDR3 bases are TGTGCCAGCAGAGATACCGGGACAGGGACAGATACGCAGTATTTT.

This rearrangement joins TRBV18 to TRBJ1-1; D call uncertain. Looked up from germline, CDR1 is KGHSH and CDR2 is LQKENI. The CDR3 covers 12 residues. V was shortened by 5 bases and J by 0 bases, with 4 bases between the two germline ends. The CDR3 DNA reads as TGTGCCAGCTCAGAGATGAACACTGAAGCTTTCTTT. Amino acid sequence: CASSEMNTEAFF.